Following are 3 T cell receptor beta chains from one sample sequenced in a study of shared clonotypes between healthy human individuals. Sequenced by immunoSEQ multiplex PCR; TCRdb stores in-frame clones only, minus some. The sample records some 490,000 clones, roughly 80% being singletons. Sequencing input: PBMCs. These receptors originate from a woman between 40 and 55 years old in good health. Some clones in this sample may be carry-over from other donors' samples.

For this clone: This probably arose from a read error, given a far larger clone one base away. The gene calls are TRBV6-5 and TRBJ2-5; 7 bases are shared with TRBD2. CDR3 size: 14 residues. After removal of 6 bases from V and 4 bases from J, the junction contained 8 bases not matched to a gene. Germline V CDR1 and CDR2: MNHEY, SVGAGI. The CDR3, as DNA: TGTGCCAGCAGCCGACTATCGGGAGGAGAGACCCAGTACTTC. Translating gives CASSRLSGGETQYF.

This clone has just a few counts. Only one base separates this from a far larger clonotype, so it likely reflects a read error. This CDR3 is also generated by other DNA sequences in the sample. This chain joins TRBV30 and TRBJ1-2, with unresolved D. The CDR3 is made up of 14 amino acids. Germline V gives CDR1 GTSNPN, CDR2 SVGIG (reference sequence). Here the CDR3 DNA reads TGCGCCTGGAGTGTCGGGCCTTCCTTCTATGGCTACACCTTC. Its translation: CAWSVGPSFYGYTF.

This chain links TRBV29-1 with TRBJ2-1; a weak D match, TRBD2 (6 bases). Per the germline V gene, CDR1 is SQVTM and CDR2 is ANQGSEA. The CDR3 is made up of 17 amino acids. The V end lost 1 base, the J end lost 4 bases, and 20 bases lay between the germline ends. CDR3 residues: CSVEGGWRVSGYNEQFF. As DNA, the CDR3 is TGCAGCGTTGAAGGGGGGTGGAGGGTTAGCGGTTACAATGAGCAGTTCTTC.